This T cell receptor beta chain was observed in a study of lymphopenia after photon versus proton radiotherapy. Regarding the study as a whole: Post-nadir diversity loss with photons came from oligoclonal expansion, particularly CD8+ Temra cells. Authors raise, but do not show, better survival with proton therapy. Proton therapy kept repertoires fairly stable, unlike photons, which gained effector/memory cells.

The V gene's germline CDR1 is MNHEY and CDR2 SMNVEV (reference sequence). Trimming took off 0 bases at V and 0 bases at J, with 5 bases between the two ends. CDR3 size: 14 residues. Repertoires were generated with immunoSEQ multiplex PCR, while TCRdb's copy carries only in-frame clones and drops some. Among around 20,000 clones, just over 90% were seen once, and the ten largest hold around 6.5%. Points on this clone: Its antigen is unidentified.

The rearrangement uses TRBV27 and TRBJ1-1; D is uncertain. This material consisted of peripheral blood, taken from a patient treated with photon-based radiotherapy. The clonotype was recovered from a man aged 55-75 years with pancreatic cancer. CDR3 loop: CASSLSTMNTEAFF. CDR3 DNA: TGTGCCAGCAGTTTATCGACCATGAACACTGAAGCTTTCTTT.